These T cell receptor beta chains were read from a single sample in a study. TCRdb re-analysed the RT-PCR reads in MiXCR, keeping a single row per CDR3 protein. The sample has about 680,000 distinct CDR3 sequences; approximately 15% are singletons. Source material: memory CD4+ T cells from blood. The receptors stem from a female donor in good health, serving as a healthy control. Both conserved end residues are part of each CDR3.

V gene | CDR3 protein
TRBV29-1 | CSVTRETGELFF
TRBV12-3/TRBV12-4 | CASSLDPYHGYTF
TRBV19 | CASSISASGTYNEQFF
TRBV13 | CASSPRDRFDSPLHF
TRBV9 | CASSAGDVNYGYTF
TRBV4-3 | CASSQDPFRDYSYNEQFF
TRBV5-1 | CASSRMGQQETQYF
TRBV12-3/TRBV12-4 | CAVTRRNTGELFF
TRBV5-1 | CASSLASADNEQFF
TRBV20-1 | CSARETGQGLYEQYF
TRBV12-3/TRBV12-4 | CASSAGGPLGEQFF
TRBV7-9 | CASSSKPGLSKETQYF
TRBV15 | CATSRDRHTEAFF
TRBV20-1 | CSASDKYYEQYF
TRBV10-3 | CAISGREGHYEQYF
TRBV10-3 | CAISARADLNTEAFF
TRBV7-2 | CASSFLGGGPYEQYF
TRBV14 | CASSQLAGGLGQYF